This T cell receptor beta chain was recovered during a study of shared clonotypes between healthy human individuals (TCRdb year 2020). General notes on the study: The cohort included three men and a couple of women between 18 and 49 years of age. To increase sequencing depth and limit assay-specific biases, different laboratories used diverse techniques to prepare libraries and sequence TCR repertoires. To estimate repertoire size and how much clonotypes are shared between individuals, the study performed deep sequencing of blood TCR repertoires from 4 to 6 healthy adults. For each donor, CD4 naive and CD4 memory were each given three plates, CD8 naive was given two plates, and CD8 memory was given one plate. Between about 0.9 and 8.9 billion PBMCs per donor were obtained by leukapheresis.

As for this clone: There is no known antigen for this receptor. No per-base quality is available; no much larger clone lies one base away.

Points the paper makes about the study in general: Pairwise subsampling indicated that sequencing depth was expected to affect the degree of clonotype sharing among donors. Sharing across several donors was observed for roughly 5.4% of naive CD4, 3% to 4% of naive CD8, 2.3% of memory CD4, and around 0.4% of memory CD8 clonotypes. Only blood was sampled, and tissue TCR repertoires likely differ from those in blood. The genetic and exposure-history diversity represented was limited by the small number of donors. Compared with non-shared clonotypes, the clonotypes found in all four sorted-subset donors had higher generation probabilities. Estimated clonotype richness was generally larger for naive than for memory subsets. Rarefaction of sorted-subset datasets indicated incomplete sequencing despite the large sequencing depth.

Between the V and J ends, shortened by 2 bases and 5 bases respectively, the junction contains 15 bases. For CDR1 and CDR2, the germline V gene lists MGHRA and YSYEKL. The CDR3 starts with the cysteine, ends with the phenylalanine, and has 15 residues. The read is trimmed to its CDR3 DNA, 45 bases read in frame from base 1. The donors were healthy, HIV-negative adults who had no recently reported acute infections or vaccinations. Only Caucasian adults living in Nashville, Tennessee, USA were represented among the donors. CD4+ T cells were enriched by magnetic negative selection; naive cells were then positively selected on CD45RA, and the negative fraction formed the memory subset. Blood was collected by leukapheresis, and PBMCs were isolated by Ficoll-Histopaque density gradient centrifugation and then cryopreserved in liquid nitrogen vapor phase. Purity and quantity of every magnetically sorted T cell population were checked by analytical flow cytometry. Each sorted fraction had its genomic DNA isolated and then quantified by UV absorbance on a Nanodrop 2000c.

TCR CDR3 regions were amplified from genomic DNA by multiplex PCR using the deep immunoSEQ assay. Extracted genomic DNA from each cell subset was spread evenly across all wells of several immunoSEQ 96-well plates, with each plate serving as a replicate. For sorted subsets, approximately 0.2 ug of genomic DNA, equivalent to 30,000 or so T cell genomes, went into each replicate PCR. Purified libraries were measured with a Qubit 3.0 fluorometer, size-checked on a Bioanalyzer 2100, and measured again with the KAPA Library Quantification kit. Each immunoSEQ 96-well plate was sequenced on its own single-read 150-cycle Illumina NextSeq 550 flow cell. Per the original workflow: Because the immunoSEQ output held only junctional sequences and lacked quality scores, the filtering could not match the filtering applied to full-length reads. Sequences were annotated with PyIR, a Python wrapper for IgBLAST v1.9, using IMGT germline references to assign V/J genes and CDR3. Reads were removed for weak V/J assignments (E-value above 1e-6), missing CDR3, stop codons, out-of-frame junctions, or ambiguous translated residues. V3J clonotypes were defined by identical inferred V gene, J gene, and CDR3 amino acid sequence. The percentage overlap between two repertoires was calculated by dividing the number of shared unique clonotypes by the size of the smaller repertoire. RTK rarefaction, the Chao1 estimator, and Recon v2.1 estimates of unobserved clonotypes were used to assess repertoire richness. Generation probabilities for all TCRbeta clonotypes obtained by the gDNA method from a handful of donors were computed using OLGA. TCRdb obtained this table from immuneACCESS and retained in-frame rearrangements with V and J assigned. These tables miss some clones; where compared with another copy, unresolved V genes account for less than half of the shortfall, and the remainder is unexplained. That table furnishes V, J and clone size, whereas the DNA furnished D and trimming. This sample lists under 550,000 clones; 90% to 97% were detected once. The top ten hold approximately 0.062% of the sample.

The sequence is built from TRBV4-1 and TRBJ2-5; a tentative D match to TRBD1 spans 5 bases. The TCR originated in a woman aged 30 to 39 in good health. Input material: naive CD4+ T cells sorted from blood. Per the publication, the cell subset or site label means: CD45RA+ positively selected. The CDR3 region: CASSQLLAKGETQYF. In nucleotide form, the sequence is TGCGCCAGCAGCCAACTACTGGCTAAGGGGGAGACCCAGTACTTC.